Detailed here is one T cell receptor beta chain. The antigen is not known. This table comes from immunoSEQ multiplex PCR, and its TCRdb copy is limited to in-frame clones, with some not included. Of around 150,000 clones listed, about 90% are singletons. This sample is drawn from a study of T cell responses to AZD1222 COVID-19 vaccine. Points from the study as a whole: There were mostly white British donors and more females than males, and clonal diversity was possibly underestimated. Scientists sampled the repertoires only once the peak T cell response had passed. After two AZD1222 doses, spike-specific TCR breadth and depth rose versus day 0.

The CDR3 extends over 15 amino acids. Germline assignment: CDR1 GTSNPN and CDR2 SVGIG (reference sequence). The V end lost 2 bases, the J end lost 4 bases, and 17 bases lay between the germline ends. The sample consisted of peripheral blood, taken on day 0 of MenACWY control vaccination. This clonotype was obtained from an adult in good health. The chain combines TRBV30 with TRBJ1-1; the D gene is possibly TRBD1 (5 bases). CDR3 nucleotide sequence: TGTGCCTGGAGTCATGGGGGTCCGGGGTCCACTGAAGCTTTCTTT. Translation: CAWSHGGPGSTEAFF.